The entry that follows covers one T cell receptor (beta chain) sequence. Antigen unknown. TCRdb itself ran the RT-PCR reads through MiXCR, one entry per CDR3 protein. The table has a few hundred thousand distinct CDR3 sequences, about 14% seen once. These data come from a study of response to subunit inactivated influenza vaccine. General study points: The authors offered the suggestion that each seasonal influenza vaccination recruits few new T cells.

CDR3 size: 13 residues. The germline V gene has CDR1 SEHNR and CDR2 FQNEAQ (reference sequence). V lost 4 bases to trimming and J lost 8 bases, with 12 bases between them. The material sequenced was PBMCs from blood, taken less than 13 days after vaccination. The chain is built from TRBV7-9 and TRBJ2-1; D call uncertain. The receptor was isolated from a man aged 45-65 years who received an inactivated influenza vaccine. CDR3: CASSSRPGDEQFF. The CDR3 DNA sequence: TGTGCCAGCAGCTCCCGACCTGGGGATGAGCAGTTCTTC.